This T cell receptor (beta chain) is drawn from a study of cytomegalovirus exposure and HLA in healthy donors. Study details: Both the approximately 130 validation repertoires and the approximately 670 first-cohort repertoires used the same platform, as reported by a later analysis.

Study conclusions and caveats: The listing of roughly 160 TCR beta chains classed them as cytomegalovirus-associated.

Assay: immunoSEQ multiplex PCR; the TCRdb copy retains only in-frame clones and omits some. This sample has hundreds of thousands of clones; 70% to 90% occur once, and the top ten carry approximately 0.86%. In regard to this clone: The target antigen is unknown.

Germline values: CDR1 SQVTM, CDR2 ANQGSEA. V lost 5 bases, J lost 0 bases, and 2 bases stayed unmatched. There are 14 residues in the CDR3. The receptor comes from a woman aged 18-35 years in good health and CMV-seronegative. Sequencing was performed on PBMCs. This rearrangement joins TRBV29-1 to TRBJ1-5; TRBD1 agrees at 9 bases. The CDR3 sequence is CSVKQGASNQPQHF. CDR3 nucleotide sequence: TGCAGCGTTAAACAGGGGGCTAGCAATCAGCCCCAGCATTTT. The whole variable domain, remainder taken from reference TRBV29-1 and TRBJ1-5, is SAVISQKPSRDICQRGTSLTIQCQVDSQVTMMFWYRQQPGQSLTLIATANQGSEATYESGFVIDKFPISRPNLTFSTLTVSNMSPEDSSIYLCSVKQGASNQPQHFGDGTRLSIL.